One and the same sample provided the 18 T cell receptor beta chains below, sequenced in a study of T cell responses to AZD1222 COVID-19 vaccine. The protocol was immunoSEQ multiplex PCR, while the TCRdb copy is restricted to in-frame clones and leaves out a portion. The data contain 100,000 or so clones, 86% of them singletons. The material sequenced was peripheral blood, taken on day 0 of AZD1222 vaccination. The receptors come from an adult in good health.

V and J are TRBV5-1 and TRBJ1-2; no definite D call. V lost 4 bases, J lost 0 bases, and 10 bases lay in between. Germline V gene lookup returns CDR1 SGHRS and CDR2 YFSETQ. The CDR3 covers 14 residues. The CDR3 spells CASSPDGTNYGYTF. In DNA form, the CDR3 reads TGCGCCAGCAGCCCCGACGGAACTAACTATGGCTACACCTTC.

This chain uses TRBV5-4 with TRBJ2-7; 13 bases are shared with TRBD2. This CDR3 spans 16 amino acids. J was trimmed by 2 bases and V by 4 bases; bases with no gene match: 6. Germline V gene data show CDR1 as SGHNT and CDR2 as YYREEE (reference sequence). Written as DNA, the CDR3 is TGTGCCAGCAGCGCGGGAGGGACTAGCGGGGCCTACGAGCAGTACTTC. Its protein product is CASSAGGTSGAYEQYF. Variable domain in full (rest from reference TRBV5-4 and TRBJ2-7): ETGVTQSPTHLIKTRGQQVTLRCSSQSGHNTVSWYQQALGQGPQFIFQYYREEENGRGNFPPRFSGLQFPNYSSELNVNALELDDSALYLCASSAGGTSGAYEQYFGPGTRLTVT.

V usage is TRBV29-1 and J usage is TRBJ2-5; unclear D gene. There are 14 residues in the CDR3. CDR1 SQVTM and CDR2 ANQGSEA come from the germline V gene. V was shortened by 0 bases and J by 5 bases, with 13 bases between the two germline ends. CDR3 DNA: TGCAGCGTTGAAGATAGGAAAGGGCGGGAGACCCAGTACTTC. It encodes CSVEDRKGRETQYF.

The chain combines TRBV5-4 with TRBJ2-3, with 8 bases that match TRBD2. The CDR3 is 17 residues long. The germline V gene encodes CDR1 SGHNT and CDR2 YYREEE (reference sequence). Unmatched junction bases numbered 12, after V lost 4 bases and J lost 2 bases. CDR3 residues: CASSPGGQGSNTDTQYF. In DNA form, the CDR3 reads TGTGCCAGCAGCCCGGGGGGGCAGGGATCCAACACAGATACGCAGTATTTT.

This clone was picked up one time. The chain couples TRBV20-1 to TRBJ1-5, with D possibly being TRBD1 (6 bases). Deletions cut 3 bases from V and 3 bases from J, with 12 bases between. Germline V gene lookup returns CDR1 DFQATT and CDR2 SNEGSKA (reference sequence). CDR3 length: 14 residues. CDR3 sequence (DNA): TGCAGTGCTAGTGGGAACAGGGACAATCAGCCCCAGCATTTT. Protein: CSASGNRDNQPQHF.

The chain carries TRBV30 and TRBJ1-5; D remains unclear. V was trimmed by 3 bases and J by 1 base, leaving 10 bases between them. CDR1 and CDR2 (germline): GTSNPN, SVGIG (reference sequence). The CDR3 totals 14 residues. CDR3 residues: CAWRGSGSNQPQHF. CDR3 nucleotides: TGTGCCTGGAGGGGTTCGGGGAGCAATCAGCCCCAGCATTTT.

The genes are TRBV28 and TRBJ1-6; 10 bases match TRBD1. The CDR3 has 15 amino acids. V shed 5 bases and J 7 bases; nucleotides not matched to a gene: 5. The germline V gene has CDR1 MDHEN and CDR2 SYDVKM. The chain's CDR3 is CASSQTGGGNSPLHF. In DNA form, the CDR3 reads TGTGCCAGCAGTCAGACAGGGGGCGGCAATTCACCCCTCCACTTT.

J is TRBJ2-7 and V is TRBV6-5; D is unresolved. The CDR3 runs 13 residues. Germline values: CDR1 MNHEY, CDR2 SVGAGI. Trimming pared 4 bases from V and 3 bases from J, leaving 10 bases between. CDR3 sequence reads: CASSSSRIYEQYF. CDR3 in DNA: TGTGCCAGCAGTTCGTCCAGGATCTACGAGCAGTACTTC.

The V call is TRBV4-1, the J call TRBJ1-1; no definite D call. CDR3 length: 14 residues. CDR1 MGHRA and CDR2 YSYEKL come from the germline V gene. Trimming pared 0 bases from V and 1 base from J, leaving 6 bases between. In nucleotides, the CDR3 is TGCGCCAGCAGCCAAGAAGCTCGGAACACTGAAGCTTTCTTT. Translation: CASSQEARNTEAFF.

The J gene is TRBJ2-5, the V gene TRBV28; perhaps TRBD2 as D (6 bases). Trimming shortened V by 2 bases and J by 5 bases, and 9 bases separated the two germline ends. Germline loops: CDR1 MDHEN, CDR2 SYDVKM. The CDR3 is 13 residues long. CDR3 residues: CASSLEGGETQYF. The DNA of the CDR3 is TGTGCCAGCAGTTTAGAAGGAGGGGAGACCCAGTACTTC.

The V call is TRBV19, the J call TRBJ2-3; no reliable D call. Germline values: CDR1 LNHDA, CDR2 SQIVND (reference sequence). Trimming removed 6 bases from V and 5 bases from J, with 6 bases in between. This CDR3 contains 11 residues. In DNA form, the CDR3 reads TGTGCCAGTAGGTTCGGAGATACGCAGTATTTT. It is translated as CASRFGDTQYF.

The V gene is TRBV10-2, the J gene TRBJ1-2; the match to TRBD1 covers 8 bases. Germline V gene sequence: CDR1 WSHSY, CDR2 SAAADI. Germline trimming cut 7 bases from V and 5 bases from J; bases unmatched to any gene: 6. The CDR3 consists of 13 residues. CDR3 region: CASNLGQGYGYTF. The CDR3 coding sequence is TGCGCCAGCAACCTAGGACAGGGTTATGGCTACACCTTC.

The V and J genes are TRBV5-4 and TRBJ1-2, with D possibly being TRBD1 (5 bases). CDR1 is SGHNT and CDR2 is YYREEE in the germline V gene (reference sequence). V was pared by 1 base and J by 2 bases, with 6 bases between. The CDR3 sequence is 13 residues long. CDR3 sequence reads: CASSLRDNYGYTF. Here the CDR3 DNA reads TGTGCCAGCAGCTTGAGGGACAACTATGGCTACACCTTC. Supplemented by reference TRBV5-4 and TRBJ1-2, the full variable domain reads ETGVTQSPTHLIKTRGQQVTLRCSSQSGHNTVSWYQQALGQGPQFIFQYYREEENGRGNFPPRFSGLQFPNYSSELNVNALELDDSALYLCASSLRDNYGYTFGSGTRLTVV.

The gene calls are TRBV4-2 and TRBJ2-1; TRBD1 matches 8 bases. V lost 0 bases, J lost 5 bases, and 6 bases stayed unmatched. Germline lookup yields CDR1 LGHNA and CDR2 YNFKEQ. The CDR3 is made up of 16 amino acids. The CDR3 coding sequence is TGTGCCAGCAGCCAAGAAGGGGACAGGATCAACAATGAGCAGTTCTTC. The encoded protein is CASSQEGDRINNEQFF.

This chain uses TRBV28 with TRBJ2-1; D gene unclear. Germline assignment: CDR1 MDHEN and CDR2 SYDVKM. V shed 9 bases and J shed 8 bases, with 11 bases lying between them. This CDR3 is 11 amino acids long. CDR3 in amino acids: CASMDGDEQFF. The CDR3, as DNA: TGTGCCAGTATGGATGGTGATGAGCAGTTCTTC.

The chain couples TRBV3-1 (or the pseudogene TRBV3-2) to TRBJ1-1; TRBD1 matches 7 bases. The J segment lost 7 bases and the V segment lost 6 bases, leaving 8 bases of the junction unmatched. The length of the CDR3 is 13 residues. From germline, CDR1 is LGHDT and CDR2 YNNKEL (reference sequence). The CDR3 DNA follows: TGTGCCAGCAGTCCAGGGGGTTCGGGTGAAGCTTTCTTT. It encodes CASSPGGSGEAFF.

The chain links TRBV6-2 or TRBV6-3 to TRBJ2-1; D is unresolved. With 2 bases removed from V and 5 bases from J, the gap between germline ends came to 4 bases. The CDR3 is 12 residues long. Per germline, CDR1 MNHEY and CDR2 SVGEGT. CDR3 coding DNA: TGTGCCAGCAGTTACCCAAACAATGAGCAGTTCTTC. This translates into CASSYPNNEQFF.

This chain joins TRBV10-2 and TRBJ2-1; D unresolved. The CDR3 is made up of 13 amino acids. The germline V gene encodes CDR1 WSHSY and CDR2 SAAADI. The ends were cut back, 4 bases at V and 1 base at J, with 5 bases in the middle. In nucleotides, the CDR3 is TGCGCCAGCAGTGCAACATCCTACAATGAGCAGTTCTTC. It translates to CASSATSYNEQFF.